A single T cell receptor beta chain is shown here with its context. Its antigen remains unknown. The sample belongs to a study of CD8+CD57+ T cells in acquired aplastic anemia. Study information: When averaged, DNA from sorted CD4+ and CD8+ cells came to 3.2 ug. Broader study findings: Shared by patients and controls, 25 to 35 CD8+ CDR3s were abundant in patients.

Profiles of TCR beta VDJ and CDR3 were generated from a genomic DNA template. TCRdb analysed the reads with MiXCR anew, one entry per CDR3 protein. Here the sample spans about 40,000 distinct CDR3 sequences, about 63% being singletons. Only patients with CD8+CD57+ cell expansion on flow cytometry were chosen for sequencing. A severe acquired aplastic anemia diagnosis applied to all patients. The CDR3 totals 17 residues. V was shortened by 6 bases and J by 1 base, with 22 bases between the two germline ends. Per the germline V gene, CDR1 is SGHAT and CDR2 is FQDESV (reference sequence). Specimen: sorted CD4+, CD8+, or CD8+CD57+ T cells (not recorded which) from PBMCs. The chain couples TRBV11-1 to TRBJ2-7; D possibly uses TRBD1 or TRBD2 (5 bases each). The TCR comes from a human donor with aplastic anemia. DNA for the CDR3: TGTGCCAGCAGTAGCACCTTCCGGGACCGGGGATCCTACGAGCAGTACTTC. Its translation: CASSSTFRDRGSYEQYF. Supplemented by reference TRBV11-1 and TRBJ2-7, the full variable domain reads EAEVAQSPRYKITEKSQAVAFWCDPISGHATLYWYRQILGQGPELLVQFQDESVVDDSQLPKDRFSAERLKGVDSTLKIQPAELGDSAMYLCASSSTFRDRGSYEQYFGPGTRLTVT.